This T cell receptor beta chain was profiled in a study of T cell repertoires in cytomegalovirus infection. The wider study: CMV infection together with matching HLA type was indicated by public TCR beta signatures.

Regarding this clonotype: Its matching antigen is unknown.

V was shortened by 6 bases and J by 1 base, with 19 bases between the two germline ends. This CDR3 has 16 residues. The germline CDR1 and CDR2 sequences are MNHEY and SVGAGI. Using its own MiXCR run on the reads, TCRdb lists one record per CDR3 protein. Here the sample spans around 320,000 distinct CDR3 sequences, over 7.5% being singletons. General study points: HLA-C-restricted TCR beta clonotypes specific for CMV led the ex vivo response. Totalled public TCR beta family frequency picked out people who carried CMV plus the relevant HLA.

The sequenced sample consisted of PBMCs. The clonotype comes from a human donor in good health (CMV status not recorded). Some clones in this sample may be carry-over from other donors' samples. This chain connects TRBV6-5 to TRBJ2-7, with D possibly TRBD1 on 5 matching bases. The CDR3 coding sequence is TGTGCCAGCAGACTACAGACCGGACACATGTCCTACGAGCAGTACTTC. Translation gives CASRLQTGHMSYEQYF.